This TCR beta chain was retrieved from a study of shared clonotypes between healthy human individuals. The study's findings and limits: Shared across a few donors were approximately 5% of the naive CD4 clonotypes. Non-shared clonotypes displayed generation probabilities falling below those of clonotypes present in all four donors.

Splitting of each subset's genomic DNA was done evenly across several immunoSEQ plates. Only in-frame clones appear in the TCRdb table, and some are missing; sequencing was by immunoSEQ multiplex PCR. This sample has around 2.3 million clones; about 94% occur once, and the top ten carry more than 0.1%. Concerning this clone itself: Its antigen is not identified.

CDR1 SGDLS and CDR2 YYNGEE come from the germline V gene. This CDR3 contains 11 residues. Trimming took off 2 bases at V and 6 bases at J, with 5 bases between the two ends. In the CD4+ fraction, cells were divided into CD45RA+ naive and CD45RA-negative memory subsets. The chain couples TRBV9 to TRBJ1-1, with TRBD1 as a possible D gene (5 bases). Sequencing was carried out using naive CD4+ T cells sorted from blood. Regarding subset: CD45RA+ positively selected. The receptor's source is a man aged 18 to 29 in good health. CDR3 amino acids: CASSVGAEAFF. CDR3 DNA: TGTGCCAGCAGCGTGGGGGCTGAAGCTTTCTTT.